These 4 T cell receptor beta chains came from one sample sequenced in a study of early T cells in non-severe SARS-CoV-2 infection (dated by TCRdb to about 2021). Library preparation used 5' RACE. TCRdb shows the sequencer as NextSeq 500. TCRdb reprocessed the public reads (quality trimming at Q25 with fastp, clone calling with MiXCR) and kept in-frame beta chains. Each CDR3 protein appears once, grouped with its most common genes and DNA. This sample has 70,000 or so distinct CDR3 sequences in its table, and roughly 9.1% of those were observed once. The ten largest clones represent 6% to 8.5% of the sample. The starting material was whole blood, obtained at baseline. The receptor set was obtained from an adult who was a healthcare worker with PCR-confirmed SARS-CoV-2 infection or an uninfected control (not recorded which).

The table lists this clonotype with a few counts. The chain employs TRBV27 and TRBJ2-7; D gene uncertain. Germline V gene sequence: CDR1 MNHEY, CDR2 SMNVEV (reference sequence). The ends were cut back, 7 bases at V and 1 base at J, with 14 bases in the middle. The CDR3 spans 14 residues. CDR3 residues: CASKWQAISYEQYF. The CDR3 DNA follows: TGTGCCAGCAAGTGGCAGGCTATTTCCTACGAGCAGTACTTC.

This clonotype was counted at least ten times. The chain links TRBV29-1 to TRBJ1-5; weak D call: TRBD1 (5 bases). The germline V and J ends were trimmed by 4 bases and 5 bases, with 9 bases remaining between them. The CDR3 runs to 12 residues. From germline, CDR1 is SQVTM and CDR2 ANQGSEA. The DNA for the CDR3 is TGCAGCGTTGGAGGAGGGGATCAGCCCCAGCATTTT. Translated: CSVGGGDQPQHF.

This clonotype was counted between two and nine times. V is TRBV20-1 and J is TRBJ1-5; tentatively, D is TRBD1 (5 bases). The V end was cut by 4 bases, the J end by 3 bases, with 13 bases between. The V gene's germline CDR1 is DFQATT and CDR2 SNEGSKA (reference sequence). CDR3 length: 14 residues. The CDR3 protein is CSAILTDSNQPQHF. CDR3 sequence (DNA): TGCAGTGCTATCTTGACAGATTCCAATCAGCCCCAGCATTTT.

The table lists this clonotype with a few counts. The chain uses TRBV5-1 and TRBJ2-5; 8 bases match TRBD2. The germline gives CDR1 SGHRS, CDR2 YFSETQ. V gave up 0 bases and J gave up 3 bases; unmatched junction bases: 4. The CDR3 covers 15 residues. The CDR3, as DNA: TGCGCCAGCAGCTTGGTTTCCGGGGGGGAAGAGACCCAGTACTTC. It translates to CASSLVSGGEETQYF.